This T cell receptor beta chain was profiled in a study of T cell repertoires in cytomegalovirus infection (dated by TCRdb to 2018 to 2020). Study-level background: The HLA type of each donor mattered for the analysis, because public TCR beta signatures pointed to carriage of CMV infection along with the matching HLA type.

TCRdb shows the sequencer as Illumina HiSeq 1500. TCRdb redid the processing of the public reads, applying fastp at Q25 and MiXCR, and retained in-frame beta chains. When rows share a CDR3 protein, they turn into one entry using the most common DNA and genes. The sample profile shows around 530,000 distinct CDR3 sequences; less than 30% of them were found once. Jointly, the top ten make up around 13% of the sample. The paper's findings and limits, for the study overall: In the ex vivo response, HLA-C-restricted CMV-specific TCR beta clonotypes were dominant, and in two of eight donors the single most frequent clonotype came from this HLA-C-restricted group. Carriers of CMV infection plus the relevant HLA type were discriminated by the cumulative frequency of public TCR beta family members in the study cohort and in an independent 352-donor cohort.

In this sample, this clonotype turned up many times. Which antigen it targets is not known. Base qualities are not provided; no much larger clone lies one nucleotide away. Via the germline V gene, CDR1 is SGHTA and CDR2 FQGNSA. The CDR3 holds 13 amino acids from the cysteine to the phenylalanine. The entry retains the CDR3 DNA only, 39 bases that are in frame from base 1. Trimming removed 5 bases from V and 3 bases from J, leaving 8 bases between the germline ends. This TCR derives from a human donor in good health (CMV status not recorded). Some clones in this sample may be carry-over from other donors' samples. The chain couples TRBV7-2 to TRBJ1-5; TRBD1 is a weak D gene call, 6 bases matching. The sequencing sample was made of PBMCs. The CDR3 region reads CASSGQFNQPQHF. The DNA sequence follows: TGTGCCAGCAGCGGACAGTTCAATCAGCCCCAGCATTTT. Joined to the reference TRBV7-2 and TRBJ1-5 proteins, this CDR3 gives the full variable domain: GAGVSQSPSNKVTEKGKDVELRCDPISGHTALYWYRQSLGQGLEFLIYFQGNSAPDKSGLPSDRFSAERTGGSVSTLTIQRTQQEDSAVYLCASSGQFNQPQHFGDGTRLSIL.